The TCR beta chain described here comes from a study of cytomegalovirus exposure and HLA in healthy donors. PCR employed 60 Vbeta and 13 Jbeta primers. This table comes from immunoSEQ multiplex PCR, and its TCRdb copy is limited to in-frame clones, with some not included. Of some 100,000 clones listed, about 74% are singletons. Broader study findings: A further, later analysis showed that HLA-associated TCR beta chains (compared with equally common others) were more clonally expanded. Highly shared variants forming one cluster were likely a sequencing artifact.

Trimming shortened V by 6 bases and J by 0 bases, and 15 bases separated the two germline ends. This CDR3 comprises 16 residues. Germline CDR1 is LNHDA and CDR2 is SQIVND (reference sequence). As to this clone: Antigen: not known.

The sequence derives from a woman between 45 and 65 years old in good health and CMV-seropositive. The sequenced material came from PBMCs. This chain uses TRBV19 with TRBJ1-3; no clear D gene. The CDR3: CASSPMAASSGNTIYF. The CDR3 DNA follows: TGTGCCAGTAGCCCCATGGCCGCAAGCTCTGGAAACACCATATATTTT.